These 26 T cell receptor beta chains came from one sample sequenced in a study of cytomegalovirus exposure and HLA in healthy donors. PCR used 60 Vbeta primers and 13 Jbeta primers. Profiling relied on immunoSEQ multiplex PCR, and the TCRdb table lists in-frame clones only, not all of them. The table includes approximately 77,000 clones, 60% to 85% detected once. The sequenced sample was PBMCs. The receptor set was obtained from a man between 40 and 49 years old in good health and CMV-seronegative.

The genes are TRBV5-6 and TRBJ1-4; no definite D call. The CDR3 is made up of 15 amino acids. Germline CDR1 SGHDT, CDR2 YYEEEE. The germline V and J ends were trimmed by 0 bases and 0 bases, with 6 bases remaining between them. Here the CDR3 reads CASSLVTATNEKLFF. In nucleotides, the CDR3 is TGTGCCAGCAGCTTGGTAACAGCAACTAATGAAAAACTGTTTTTT.

This chain uses TRBV5-6 with TRBJ2-3; 9 bases are shared with TRBD2. The CDR3 contains 18 residues. The germline V gene encodes CDR1 SGHDT and CDR2 YYEEEE. With V trimmed by 3 bases and J by 0 bases, 11 bases remained unmatched. The CDR3 is CASSSLAGPEGSTDTQYF. CDR3 sequence (DNA): TGTGCCAGCAGCTCACTAGCGGGTCCCGAGGGTAGCACAGATACGCAGTATTTT.

This chain connects TRBV7-9 to TRBJ2-3, with 11 nucleotides matching TRBD2. Germline loops: CDR1 SEHNR, CDR2 FQNEAQ (reference sequence). This CDR3 is built from 15 residues. V trimming: 6 bases; J trimming: 3 bases; junction bases outside the gene matches: 5. The CDR3 sequence is CASRYTSGSTDTQYF. CDR3 nucleotide sequence: TGTGCCAGCAGGTACACTAGCGGGAGTACAGATACGCAGTATTTT.

This rearrangement joins TRBV28 to TRBJ1-1; 9 nucleotides align to TRBD1. The CDR3 runs 13 residues. V trimming: 8 bases; J trimming: 1 base; junction bases outside the gene matches: 2. Germline CDR1 MDHEN, CDR2 SYDVKM. DNA of the CDR3: TGTGCCAGCGCGGACAGGGGGAACACTGAAGCTTTCTTT. As protein: CASADRGNTEAFF.

This clone was seen only once. For the CDR3, the DNA is TGTGCCAGCAGCCGCACTAGCCCCGAAAACATTCAGTACTTC. Protein product: CASSRTSPENIQYF. The rearrangement joins TRBV7-8 to TRBJ2-4; D is perhaps TRBD2 (6 bases). CDR3 length equals 14 residues. Trimming left V 5 bases short and J 5 bases short, with 13 bases between. The V gene's germline CDR1 is SGHVS and CDR2 FQNEAQ.

As regards this clone: Additional DNA sequences in this sample encode the identical CDR3. The chain links TRBV5-5 to TRBJ2-1; 12 nucleotides align to TRBD2. J lost 4 bases, V lost 2 bases, and 1 base had no gene match. The CDR3 length is 15 residues. CDR1 and CDR2 (germline): SGHKS, YYEKEE (reference sequence). The chain's CDR3 is CASSLLAGGYNEQFF. The CDR3 region has the DNA TGTGCCAGCAGCTTACTAGCGGGAGGTTACAATGAGCAGTTCTTC.

There are a few counts of this clone. As DNA, the CDR3 is TGTGCCAGCAGCGTAGGAGGCTACGAGCAGTACTTC. Encoded protein: CASSVGGYEQYF. This chain links TRBV14 with TRBJ2-7; TRBD2 is a possible D gene (5 bases). The germline V and J ends were trimmed by 5 bases and 3 bases, with 8 bases remaining between them. Germline V gene data show CDR1 as SGHDN and CDR2 as FVKESK. This CDR3 comprises 12 residues. Full variable domain (remainder filled in from reference TRBV14 and TRBJ2-7): EAGVTQFPSHSVIEKGQTVTLRCDPISGHDNLYWYRRVMGKEIKFLLHFVKESKQDESGMPNNRFLAERTGGTYSTLKVQPAELEDSGVYFCASSVGGYEQYFGPGTRLTVT.

V gene TRBV19 combines with J gene TRBJ2-5; D possibly corresponds to TRBD2 (7 bases). Germline CDR1 and CDR2: LNHDA and SQIVND (reference sequence). This CDR3 is 13 amino acids long. Trimming removed 5 bases at V and 5 bases at J, with 12 bases between. In DNA form, the CDR3 reads TGTGCCAGTAGTCACAGGGAGGGGGAGACCCAGTACTTC. Residues: CASSHREGETQYF.

This clone was seen more than once but under ten times. CDR3: CASSDGGNRGNTIYF. CDR3 bases: TGTGCCAGCAGTGATGGAGGGAACAGGGGAAACACCATATATTTT. This chain joins TRBV25-1 and TRBJ1-3; tentatively, D is TRBD1 (5 bases). Per germline, CDR1 MGHDK and CDR2 SYGVNS. The length of the CDR3 is 15 residues. Trimming took 3 bases from V and 4 from J, leaving 13 bases between them.

The rearrangement uses TRBV6-5 and TRBJ2-7, with a weak D call TRBD1 (5 bases). V shed 7 bases and J shed 2 bases, with 12 bases lying between them. This CDR3 contains 13 residues. Germline assignment: CDR1 MNHEY and CDR2 SVGAGI. CDR3 protein: CASTADKAYEQYF. In DNA form, the CDR3 reads TGTGCCAGCACCGCGGACAAAGCCTACGAGCAGTACTTC.

The V call is TRBV6-5, the J call TRBJ2-2; 10 nucleotides align to TRBD2. This CDR3 region has 15 residues. Germline V gives CDR1 MNHEY, CDR2 SVGAGI. J was trimmed by 4 bases and V by 6 bases; bases with no gene match: 5. CDR3: CASRLAGSRTGELFF. The CDR3 nucleotides read TGTGCCAGCAGACTAGCGGGAAGTCGCACCGGGGAGCTGTTTTTT.

V is TRBV29-1 and J is TRBJ2-1; 12 bases line up with TRBD2. V was pared by 1 base and J by 6 bases, with 7 bases of the junction left unmatched. This CDR3 is 16 amino acids long. The V gene's germline CDR1 is SQVTM and CDR2 ANQGSEA. CDR3: CSVEVLTSGSLNEQFF. CDR3 in DNA: TGCAGCGTTGAAGTCCTGACTAGCGGGAGTCTCAATGAGCAGTTCTTC.

This clone was counted only a few times. This chain connects TRBV30 to TRBJ2-1; a weak D match, TRBD1 (5 bases). The germline V and J ends were trimmed by 2 bases and 0 bases, with 17 bases remaining between them. Germline loops: CDR1 GTSNPN, CDR2 SVGIG (reference sequence). This CDR3 is built from 17 residues. The CDR3 DNA is TGTGCCTGGAGTAGGGGCCGGGTACCCAGCTCCTACAATGAGCAGTTCTTC. Amino acid sequence: CAWSRGRVPSSYNEQFF.

The genes are TRBV5-1 and TRBJ1-1; no reliable D call. CDR1 is SGHRS, CDR2 YFSETQ, per germline. V was trimmed by 0 bases and J by 0 bases, leaving 9 bases between them. The CDR3 has 15 amino acids. CDR3 DNA sequence: TGCGCCAGCAGCTTGGCCGCGGCTATGAACACTGAAGCTTTCTTT. As protein: CASSLAAAMNTEAFF. Full variable domain (outside the CDR3, taken from reference TRBV5-1 and TRBJ1-1): KAGVTQTPRYLIKTRGQQVTLSCSPISGHRSVSWYQQTPGQGLQFLFEYFSETQRNKGNFPGRFSGRQFSNSRSEMNVSTLELGDSALYLCASSLAAAMNTEAFFGQGTRLTVV.

V and J are TRBV30 and TRBJ1-2; TRBD1 might be the D (6 bases). This CDR3 has 15 amino acids. Germline V gives CDR1 GTSNPN, CDR2 SVGIG (reference sequence). V lost 0 bases and J 8 bases, leaving 19 bases between the germline ends. DNA for the CDR3: TGTGCCTGGAGTGTACCCTACGACAGGACGTGGGGCTACACCTTC. Its protein is CAWSVPYDRTWGYTF.

J is TRBJ1-3 and V is TRBV30, with D tentatively TRBD1 (6 bases). Germline loops: CDR1 GTSNPN, CDR2 SVGIG (reference sequence). The CDR3 covers 14 residues. Trimming took off 5 bases at V and 3 bases at J, with 14 bases between the two ends. Written as DNA, the CDR3 is TGTGCCTGGGGAAGCGGGGGGCTTGGAAACACCATATATTTT. As protein: CAWGSGGLGNTIYF.

The rearrangement uses TRBV6-5 and TRBJ1-5; possible D gene TRBD1, 5 bases. The CDR3 is 13 amino acids. Germline V gives CDR1 MNHEY, CDR2 SVGAGI. V lost 7 bases and J lost 6, with 13 bases in between. The CDR3 region is CASTDRGGQPQHF. In nucleotides, the CDR3 is TGTGCCAGCACCGATCGGGGGGGTCAGCCCCAGCATTTT.

This chain links TRBV6-5 with TRBJ2-7; TRBD1 agrees at 8 bases. The CDR3 runs 14 residues. The germline V gene encodes CDR1 MNHEY and CDR2 SVGAGI. The V gene end was trimmed by 5 bases and the J gene end by 5 bases; junction bases not matched to a gene: 8. DNA for the CDR3: TGTGCCAGCAGTCCGAGACAGGGGTCCCACGAGCAGTACTTC. Amino acids: CASSPRQGSHEQYF.

The J gene is TRBJ2-2, the V gene TRBV2; 10 nucleotides match TRBD2. Looked up from germline, CDR1 is SNHLY and CDR2 is FYNNEI. Unmatched junction bases numbered 12, after V lost 6 bases and J lost 5 bases. This CDR3 is built from 17 residues. CDR3 bases: TGTGCCAGCAGCCTGGGGCTAGCGGGAGTTCGTACCGGGGAGCTGTTTTTT. Its translation: CASSLGLAGVRTGELFF.

The gene calls are TRBV18 and TRBJ2-1; D is perhaps TRBD1 (5 bases). Germline V lookup: CDR1 KGHSH, CDR2 LQKENI. The CDR3 has 13 residues. V shed 5 bases and J shed 12 bases, with 17 bases lying between them. CDR3 amino acids: CASSSQTVRGQFF. CDR3 DNA: TGTGCCAGCTCATCACAGACAGTTCGAGGGCAGTTCTTC.

The chain employs TRBV7-9 and TRBJ2-3; tentative D call: TRBD1 (5 bases). The CDR3 is 18 residues long. Germline CDR1 SEHNR, CDR2 FQNEAQ (reference sequence). Trimming left V 4 bases short and J 0 bases short, with 20 bases between. The CDR3 protein is CASSSYYDSGPSTDTQYF. DNA for the CDR3: TGTGCCAGCAGCTCCTATTATGACAGTGGCCCTAGCACAGATACGCAGTATTTT. Together with reference TRBV7-9 and TRBJ2-3, the CDR3 gives the full variable domain: DTGVSQNPRHKITKRGQNVTFRCDPISEHNRLYWYRQTLGQGPEFLTYFQNEAQLEKSRLLSDRFSAERPKGSFSTLEIQRTEQGDSAMYLCASSSYYDSGPSTDTQYFGPGTRLTVL.

This chain connects TRBV2 to TRBJ2-7; D is uncertain. V lost 4 bases and J lost 0, with 10 bases in between. Germline CDR1 and CDR2: SNHLY and FYNNEI. This CDR3 contains 14 residues. The CDR3 spells CASSGELSSYEQYF. The CDR3 coding sequence is TGTGCCAGCAGTGGAGAACTTAGCTCCTACGAGCAGTACTTC.

This chain connects TRBV5-6 to TRBJ1-5; D ambiguous. The germline V and J ends were trimmed by 3 bases and 6 bases, with 10 bases remaining between them. The CDR3 totals 13 residues. Per germline, CDR1 SGHDT and CDR2 YYEEEE. In DNA, the CDR3 is TGTGCCAGCAGCTCCGGGGTGGCTCAGCCCCAGCATTTT. Translated, it gives CASSSGVAQPQHF.

The rearrangement uses TRBV5-1 and TRBJ1-2, with TRBD1 as a possible D gene (6 bases). Trimming stripped 0 bases from V and 5 bases from J, with 8 bases between. The CDR3 contains 13 residues. Germline lookup yields CDR1 SGHRS and CDR2 YFSETQ. The CDR3 sequence: CASSLGTGYGYTF. DNA for the CDR3: TGCGCCAGCAGCTTGGGAACAGGGTATGGCTACACCTTC.

This clone was seen a handful of times. This chain connects TRBV7-8 to TRBJ2-7; 9 bases are a match to TRBD2. Germline CDR1 and CDR2: SGHVS and FQNEAQ. The V segment lost 5 bases and the J segment 2 bases; nucleotides outside the gene matches: 10. CDR3 length: 16 amino acids. The CDR3 region has the DNA TGTGCCAGCAGCCCACCCTTAGCGGGGGTTACCTACGAGCAGTACTTC. Translation gives CASSPPLAGVTYEQYF.

This clone was seen more than once but under ten times. The chain couples TRBV25-1 to TRBJ1-1, with TRBD1 as a possible D gene (6 bases). This CDR3 spans 16 amino acids. CDR1 and CDR2 (germline): MGHDK, SYGVNS. V lost 3 bases, J lost 0 bases, and 14 bases lay in between. The CDR3 sequence: CASSDGWDNMNTEAFF. The CDR3 DNA sequence: TGTGCCAGCAGTGACGGTTGGGACAACATGAACACTGAAGCTTTCTTT. Variable domain in full (rest from reference TRBV25-1 and TRBJ1-1): EADIYQTPRYLVIGTGKKITLECSQTMGHDKMYWYQQDPGMELHLIHYSYGVNSTEKGDLSSESTVSRIRTEHFPLTLESARPSHTSQYLCASSDGWDNMNTEAFFGQGTRLTVV.